The 16 T cell receptor beta chains listed next were all sequenced from one sample in a study of shared clonotypes between healthy human individuals. Using immunoSEQ multiplex PCR, the repertoire was profiled, and TCRdb retains in-frame clones only, with some absent. In the table there are some 2,000,000 clones, about 95% of which are singletons. CD45RO-negative cells were positively selected for CCR7, leaving out terminally differentiated effector memory CD45RA+ cells. Specimen: naive CD8+ T cells sorted from blood. These receptors all come from a man in his late teens or twenties in good health.

The V call is TRBV6-1, the J call TRBJ2-7; TRBD2 might be the D (5 bases). The germline gives CDR1 MNHNS, CDR2 SASEGT. This CDR3 is 15 amino acids long. V dropped 1 base and J dropped 5 bases, with 15 bases sitting between them. The CDR3 coding sequence is TGTGCCAGCAGTGAAGGACGGAGGTCTGGGGACGAGCAGTACTTC. Translation: CASSEGRRSGDEQYF.

V is TRBV5-6 and J is TRBJ1-6, with D possibly being TRBD1 (5 bases). V lost 4 bases and J lost 7, with 18 bases in between. The length of the CDR3 is 16 residues. Germline-derived CDR1 and CDR2 are SGHDT and YYEEEE. The CDR3 region is CASSPSSWGMNSPLHF. DNA of the CDR3: TGTGCCAGCAGCCCCAGTTCGTGGGGCATGAATTCACCCCTCCACTTT.

The chain uses TRBV7-8 and TRBJ2-5; TRBD2 matches 9 bases. Unmatched junction bases numbered 14, after V lost 1 base and J lost 5 bases. CDR3 length: 18 residues. The germline CDR1 and CDR2 sequences are SGHVS and FQNEAQ. CDR3: CASSLGTSEFLGEETQYF. The DNA for the CDR3 is TGTGCCAGCAGCTTAGGGACTAGCGAATTTCTCGGGGAGGAGACCCAGTACTTC.

The V call is TRBV7-9, the J call TRBJ2-5; D is ambiguous. The J call is uncertain, as TRBJ2-7 better fits the DNA end. The CDR3 totals 12 residues. The germline CDR1 and CDR2 sequences are SEHNR and FQNEAQ (reference sequence). CDR3 sequence: CASSQHQYEQYF. The CDR3 DNA reads as TGTGCCAGCAGCCAACACCAATACGAGCAGTACTTC.

This chain links TRBV10-2 with TRBJ1-2; D unclear. The CDR3 has 16 amino acids. Germline V gene lookup returns CDR1 WSHSY and CDR2 SAAADI. The ends were cut back, 0 bases at V and 5 bases at J, with 16 bases in the middle. CDR3 amino acids: CASSESNSIRWYGYTF. In DNA, the CDR3 is TGCGCCAGCAGTGAGTCCAACAGTATTAGGTGGTATGGCTACACCTTC.

Comments on this clone: At the DNA level, this CDR3 is encoded by other sequences in the same sample as well. V usage is TRBV5-6 and J usage is TRBJ1-4; 9 nucleotides agree with TRBD1. Germline CDR1 reads SGHDT; CDR2 reads YYEEEE. The CDR3 covers 14 residues. Trimming removed 3 bases from V and 5 bases from J; junction bases left unmatched: 2. The CDR3, as DNA: TGTGCCAGCAGCTCCGACAGGGGGAATGAAAAACTGTTTTTT. Translating gives CASSSDRGNEKLFF.

The rearrangement joins TRBV28 to TRBJ2-7, with D unresolved. The CDR3 has 15 residues. Germline V gene data show CDR1 as MDHEN and CDR2 as SYDVKM. The V gene lost 4 bases and the J gene lost 0 bases, with 13 bases spanning the gap. The CDR3 loop is CASSSLRISSYEQYF. The CDR3 nucleotides are TGTGCCAGCAGTTCCCTCCGTATAAGCTCCTACGAGCAGTACTTC. Together with reference TRBV28 and TRBJ2-7, the CDR3 gives the full variable domain: DVKVTQSSRYLVKRTGEKVFLECVQDMDHENMFWYRQDPGLGLRLIYFSYDVKMKEKGDIPEGYSVSREKKERFSLILESASTNQTSMYLCASSSLRISSYEQYFGPGTRLTVT.

Points on this clone: Distinct nucleotide sequences in the sample also encode this CDR3. The chain joins TRBV4-1 to TRBJ2-1; D perhaps matches TRBD2 (5 bases). Germline values: CDR1 MGHRA, CDR2 YSYEKL. This CDR3 region has 13 residues. Trimming stripped 4 bases from V and 7 bases from J, with 11 bases between. The CDR3 is CASSLLRGNEQFF. CDR3 bases: TGCGCCAGCAGCCTTCTTCGGGGTAATGAGCAGTTCTTC.

The chain couples TRBV2 to TRBJ1-5; weak D call: TRBD1 (5 bases). CDR3 size: 16 residues. Trimming cost V 6 bases and J 5 bases, with 20 bases left between them. Per the germline V gene, CDR1 is SNHLY and CDR2 is FYNNEI. This CDR3 is CASSLKWGRVDQPQHF. The CDR3 nucleotides read TGTGCCAGCAGCCTTAAATGGGGCAGGGTGGATCAGCCCCAGCATTTT. The variable domain in full, completed from reference TRBV2 and TRBJ1-5, reads EPEVTQTPSHQVTQMGQEVILRCVPISNHLYFYWYRQILGQKVEFLVSFYNNEISEKSEIFDDQFSVERPDGSNFTLKIRSTKLEDSAMYFCASSLKWGRVDQPQHFGDGTRLSIL.

The chain couples TRBV5-6 to TRBJ2-3; D gene uncertain. Per germline, CDR1 SGHDT and CDR2 YYEEEE. The V end lost 0 bases, the J end lost 2 bases, and 7 bases lay between the germline ends. The CDR3 contains 14 residues. CDR3 region: CASSLGLNTDTQYF. The CDR3 nucleotides are TGTGCCAGCAGCTTGGGGCTGAACACAGATACGCAGTATTTT.

This chain connects TRBV25-1 to TRBJ2-5; D call uncertain. Germline CDR1 and CDR2: MGHDK and SYGVNS. The CDR3 spans 15 residues. Trimming stripped 2 bases from V and 5 bases from J, with 15 bases between. Written as DNA, the CDR3 is TGTGCCAGCAGTGAACTTCCAGGACCTGGGGAGACCCAGTACTTC. This sequence encodes CASSELPGPGETQYF.

This chain joins TRBV27 and TRBJ2-2; D gene uncertain. In germline, CDR1 is MNHEY, CDR2 SMNVEV (reference sequence). The CDR3 runs 14 residues. The germline V and J ends were trimmed by 8 bases and 1 base, with 11 bases remaining between them. CDR3 loop: CASSFRVNTGELFF. The CDR3 region has the DNA TGTGCCAGCTCCTTTAGGGTGAACACCGGGGAGCTGTTTTTT.

V is TRBV4-3 and J is TRBJ2-3; D gene uncertain. The germline CDR1 and CDR2 sequences are LGHNA and YSLEER. The V gene lost 0 bases and the J gene lost 5 bases, with 15 bases spanning the gap. The CDR3 loop spans 16 amino acids. CDR3 sequence reads: CASSQDSIFPGDTQYF. The CDR3 coding sequence is TGCGCCAGCAGCCAAGACAGTATCTTCCCGGGAGATACGCAGTATTTT.

The V and J genes are TRBV7-9 and TRBJ2-7; D possibly corresponds to TRBD2 (6 bases). V lost 5 bases, J lost 0 bases, and 14 bases lay in between. Per the germline V gene, CDR1 is SEHNR and CDR2 is FQNEAQ (reference sequence). CDR3 length equals 15 residues. The CDR3 region is CASSQNRDFSYEQYF. The CDR3 bases are TGTGCCAGCAGCCAAAATAGGGACTTCTCCTACGAGCAGTACTTC.

The rearrangement joins TRBV27 to TRBJ1-2; D is uncertain. There are 13 residues in the CDR3. Trimming took 6 bases from V and 6 from J, leaving 14 bases between them. Germline CDR1 reads MNHEY; CDR2 reads SMNVEV (reference sequence). In DNA form, the CDR3 reads TGTGCCAGCAGCGACTTAAGTACCGATGGCTACACCTTC. Its protein is CASSDLSTDGYTF.

Notes on this clone: A much larger clonotype is one base distant, so this may be a read error. V gene TRBV9 combines with J gene TRBJ2-7, with TRBD1 matching 10 bases. The CDR3 loop spans 14 amino acids. Germline V gives CDR1 SGDLS, CDR2 YYNGEE. The V gene end was trimmed by 4 bases and the J gene end by 3 bases; junction bases not matched to a gene: 4. The CDR3 nucleotides read TGTGCCAGCAGCCCCTGGACAGGGGGCTACGAGCAGTACTTC. Encoded protein: CASSPWTGGYEQYF.